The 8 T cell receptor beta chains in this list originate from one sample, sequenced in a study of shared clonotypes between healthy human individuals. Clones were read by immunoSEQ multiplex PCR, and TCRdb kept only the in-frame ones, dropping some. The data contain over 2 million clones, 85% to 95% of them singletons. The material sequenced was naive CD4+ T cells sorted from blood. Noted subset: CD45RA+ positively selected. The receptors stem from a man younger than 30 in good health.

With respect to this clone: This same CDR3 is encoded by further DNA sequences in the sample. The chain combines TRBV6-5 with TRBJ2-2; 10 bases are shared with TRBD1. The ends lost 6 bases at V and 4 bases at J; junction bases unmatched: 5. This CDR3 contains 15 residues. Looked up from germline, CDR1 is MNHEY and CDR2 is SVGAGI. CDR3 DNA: TGTGCCAGCAGCCGCGGACAGGGGGTCACCGGGGAGCTGTTTTTT. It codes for CASSRGQGVTGELFF.

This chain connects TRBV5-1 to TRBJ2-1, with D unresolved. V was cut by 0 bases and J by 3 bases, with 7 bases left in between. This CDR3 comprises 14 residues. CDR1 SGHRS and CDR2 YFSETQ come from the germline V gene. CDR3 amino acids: CASSLELFYNEQFF. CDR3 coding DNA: TGCGCCAGCAGCTTGGAACTATTCTACAATGAGCAGTTCTTC.

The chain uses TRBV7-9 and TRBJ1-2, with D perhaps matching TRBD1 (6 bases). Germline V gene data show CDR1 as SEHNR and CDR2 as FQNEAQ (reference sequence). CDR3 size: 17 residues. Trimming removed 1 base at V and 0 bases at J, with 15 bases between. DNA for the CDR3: TGTGCCAGCAGCTTAGATGGTAGGGGGGCGGCTAACTATGGCTACACCTTC. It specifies CASSLDGRGAANYGYTF. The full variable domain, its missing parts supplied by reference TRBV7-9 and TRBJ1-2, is DTGVSQNPRHKITKRGQNVTFRCDPISEHNRLYWYRQTLGQGPEFLTYFQNEAQLEKSRLLSDRFSAERPKGSFSTLEIQRTEQGDSAMYLCASSLDGRGAANYGYTFGSGTRLTVV.

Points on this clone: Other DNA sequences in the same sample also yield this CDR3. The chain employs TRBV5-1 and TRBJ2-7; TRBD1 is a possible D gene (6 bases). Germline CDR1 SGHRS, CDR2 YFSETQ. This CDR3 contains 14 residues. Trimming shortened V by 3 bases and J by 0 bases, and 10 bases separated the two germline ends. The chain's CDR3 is CASSSQGSSYEQYF. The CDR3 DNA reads TGCGCCAGCAGCTCGCAGGGGAGCTCCTACGAGCAGTACTTC.

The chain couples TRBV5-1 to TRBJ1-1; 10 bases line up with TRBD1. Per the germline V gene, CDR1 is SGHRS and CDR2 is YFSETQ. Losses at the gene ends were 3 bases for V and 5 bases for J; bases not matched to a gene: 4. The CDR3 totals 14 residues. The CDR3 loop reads CASSSGQGTTEAFF. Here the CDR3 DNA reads TGCGCCAGCAGCTCGGGACAGGGGACGACTGAAGCTTTCTTT.

The CDR3 sequence is CASSFLAISLSPITQETQYF. CDR3 DNA: TGTGCCAGCAGTTTCTTAGCGATATCATTAAGCCCCATTACACAAGAGACCCAGTACTTC. V is TRBV28 and J is TRBJ2-5; tentative D call: TRBD2 (5 bases). The CDR3 is made up of 20 amino acids. Germline V gives CDR1 MDHEN, CDR2 SYDVKM. Trimming took off 3 bases at V and 2 bases at J, with 28 bases between the two ends.

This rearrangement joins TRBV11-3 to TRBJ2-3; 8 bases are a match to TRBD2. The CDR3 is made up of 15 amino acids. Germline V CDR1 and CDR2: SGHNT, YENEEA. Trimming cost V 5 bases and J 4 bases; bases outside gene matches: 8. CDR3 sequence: CASSPGTSRADTQYF. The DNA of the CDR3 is TGTGCCAGCAGCCCCGGGACTAGTAGGGCAGATACGCAGTATTTT.

CDR3 loop: CASSQEDRAAGYTF. The CDR3 nucleotides are TGTGCCAGCAGCCAGGAGGACAGGGCTGCTGGCTACACCTTC. This chain uses TRBV2 with TRBJ1-2; 8 bases agree with TRBD1. Germline assignment: CDR1 SNHLY and CDR2 FYNNEI. The CDR3 loop spans 14 amino acids. The V segment lost 6 bases and the J segment 7 bases; nucleotides outside the gene matches: 10.